The sequence of this TCR beta chain was determined in a study of cytomegalovirus exposure and HLA in healthy donors. Primers: 60 Vbeta forward and 13 Jbeta reverse. Profiled with immunoSEQ multiplex PCR; TCRdb holds only in-frame clones, not every one. This sample has about 160,000 clones, with about 80% found just once. CDR3 length: 17 residues. Germline CDR1 reads SGHRS; CDR2 reads YFSETQ. V lost 0 bases, J lost 6 bases, and 8 bases stayed unmatched. This sequence joins TRBV5-1 and TRBJ1-6; 8 bases are a match to TRBD1. The receptor was isolated from a man between 25 and 39 years old in good health and CMV-seronegative. The specimen sequenced was PBMCs. The CDR3: CASSLEYDRGGNSPLHF. CDR3 sequence (DNA): TGCGCCAGCAGCTTGGAATATGACAGGGGTGGTAATTCACCCCTCCACTTT.